Listed below are T cell receptor beta chains from one sample, sequenced in a study of vaccination and CD4 T cells after COVID-19. Via MiXCR, TCRdb re-called the PCR reads, giving one row per CDR3 protein. This sample yields some 14,000 distinct CDR3 sequences, of which around a third are seen a single time; roughly 15% belongs to the top ten. For these receptors, no antigen is known. Specimen: cultured CD4+ T cells from blood. Receptors originate from a human donor with COVID-19. Both conserved end residues are part of each CDR3. A D gene is named only where the DNA matches it firmly. Only some rows state a clone size, as once, few, many or a class for expanded clones.

DNA: TGTGCCAGCAGTCCCAACGGTGTGGGACAGGGAGAGGAAAAACTGTTTTTT
CDR3: CASSPNGVGQGEEKLFF
V: TRBV27
J: TRBJ1-4
D: TRBD1
size: few

DNA: TGCAGTGCTAGAACCTTTGGGTTAGCGGGGGGACGGGAGCAGTTCTTC
CDR3: CSARTFGLAGGREQFF
V: TRBV20-1
J: TRBJ2-1
D: TRBD2
size: .

DNA: TGTGCCAGCTCCGCGCGGGGGGCCACAGATACGCAGTATTTT
CDR3: CASSARGATDTQYF
V: TRBV18
J: TRBJ2-3
D: TRBD2
size: .

DNA: TGTGCCAGCAGTGAGACCTTAGGGGGAGGCACTGAAGCTTTCTTT
CDR3: CASSETLGGGTEAFF
V: TRBV25-1
J: TRBJ1-1
D: .
size: .

DNA: TGTGCCAGCAGCCGGGGACAGGGAGTGGGGACCCAGTACTTC
CDR3: CASSRGQGVGTQYF
V: TRBV6-1
J: TRBJ2-5
D: TRBD1
size: .

DNA: TGTGCCAGCAGTTACCGGGACAGTTACTATGGCTACACCTTC
CDR3: CASSYRDSYYGYTF
V: TRBV6-5
J: TRBJ1-2
D: TRBD1
size: few

DNA: TGCAGTGCCCCCAAGCCGGGGACCACTGAAGCTTTCTTT
CDR3: CSAPKPGTTEAFF
V: TRBV20-1
J: TRBJ1-1
D: .
size: .

DNA: TGTGCCACCAGTGATTCGGGCCGCACAGATACGCAGTATTTT
CDR3: CATSDSGRTDTQYF
V: TRBV24-1
J: TRBJ2-3
D: .
size: .

DNA: TGTGCCAGCCAGGGACTACCTACCTACGAGCAGTACTTC
CDR3: CASQGLPTYEQYF
V: TRBV19
J: TRBJ2-7
D: TRBD2
size: .

DNA: TGTGCCAGCAGCTTGGGCAGGGGGAGACAAGAGACCCAGTACTTC
CDR3: CASSLGRGRQETQYF
V: TRBV5-6
J: TRBJ2-5
D: TRBD1
size: .

DNA: TGTGCAAGTCGCTTAGGGGGGACAGCTTATTCACCCCTCCACTTT
CDR3: CASRLGGTAYSPLHF
V: TRBV12-2
J: TRBJ1-6
D: .
size: .

DNA: TGCAGTGCTAGGGCTAGCGGGGGTAACACCGGGGAGCTGTTTTTT
CDR3: CSARASGGNTGELFF
V: TRBV20-1
J: TRBJ2-2
D: TRBD2
size: few

DNA: TGTGCCAGCAGTTACTCCACCCTGGGTGGCAGGGAGCTGTTTTTT
CDR3: CASSYSTLGGRELFF
V: TRBV6-5
J: TRBJ2-2
D: .
size: few

DNA: TGCGCCAGCAGTGCCCGACAGGGTGAGACCCAGTACTTC
CDR3: CASSARQGETQYF
V: TRBV10-1
J: TRBJ2-5
D: TRBD1
size: .

DNA: TGCGCCAGCAGCTCAGGGGCAAGCTCCTATAATTCACCCCTCCACTTT
CDR3: CASSSGASSYNSPLHF
V: TRBV5-1
J: TRBJ1-6
D: .
size: few

DNA: TGTGCCAGCAGTTACTCTTCCTTGGGCTCCTACGAGCAGTACTTC
CDR3: CASSYSSLGSYEQYF
V: TRBV6-5
J: TRBJ2-7
D: .
size: .

DNA: TGTGCCGCCGGCCCGGGACAGTCCTACGAGCAGTACTTC
CDR3: CAAGPGQSYEQYF
V: TRBV6-1
J: TRBJ2-7
D: TRBD1
size: .

DNA: TGTGCCAGCAGCTTGGGGGCCAGGGCGGAGGAGACCCAGTACTTC
CDR3: CASSLGARAEETQYF
V: TRBV5-5
J: TRBJ2-5
D: .
size: few

DNA: TGTGCCACCCCCCGACAGGGAGATTATGGCTACACCTTC
CDR3: CATPRQGDYGYTF
V: TRBV7-9
J: TRBJ1-2
D: TRBD1
size: .

DNA: TGTGCCAGCAGCCCACGGGGGGGCGAGATGAACACTGAAGCTTTCTTT
CDR3: CASSPRGGEMNTEAFF
V: TRBV14
J: TRBJ1-1
D: .
size: .

DNA: TGTGCCAGCAGTGTAAAAACCGAGACTAACTATGGCTACACCTTC
CDR3: CASSVKTETNYGYTF
V: TRBV6-1
J: TRBJ1-2
D: .
size: .

DNA: TGTGCCAGTACCGACGGGGGGGGGCCTTTCTACACCGGGGAGCTGTTTTTT
CDR3: CASTDGGGPFYTGELFF
V: TRBV19
J: TRBJ2-2
D: TRBD2
size: few

DNA: TGCAGTGCTAGAGTGGACAGGAATAATTCACCCCTCCACTTT
CDR3: CSARVDRNNSPLHF
V: TRBV20-1
J: TRBJ1-6
D: TRBD1
size: .

DNA: TGTGCCAGCAGTATGGGGTGGGGGCCGAACACCGGGGAGCTGTTTTTT
CDR3: CASSMGWGPNTGELFF
V: TRBV7-2
J: TRBJ2-2
D: .
size: .

DNA: TGTGCCAGCAGCTTGGGGGGCCGGGGAGAGACCCAGTACTTC
CDR3: CASSLGGRGETQYF
V: TRBV5-4
J: TRBJ2-5
D: .
size: few

DNA: TGTGCCAGCAGTTGGGGACAGGAAGAGACCCAGTACTTC
CDR3: CASSWGQEETQYF
V: TRBV12-3/TRBV12-4
J: TRBJ2-5
D: TRBD1
size: .

DNA: TGTGCCAGCAGCTCCGGACTATTCACCGGGGAGCTGTTTTTT
CDR3: CASSSGLFTGELFF
V: TRBV6-1
J: TRBJ2-2
D: .
size: few

DNA: TGCAGTGCTAGAAGTCTCGCAGATACGCAGTATTTT
CDR3: CSARSLADTQYF
V: TRBV20-1
J: TRBJ2-3
D: .
size: few

DNA: TGCAGTGCTAGAGCCGGGGGCGACACCGGGGAGCTGTTTTTT
CDR3: CSARAGGDTGELFF
V: TRBV20-1
J: TRBJ2-2
D: .
size: .

DNA: TGTGCCAGCAGCTTCCCCGGGGGTGAGCAGTACTTC
CDR3: CASSFPGGEQYF
V: TRBV11-1
J: TRBJ2-7
D: .
size: .

DNA: TGTGCCACTCACGGGTCGGGACAGGCTACGGGGAGGGAAAAACTGTTTTTT
CDR3: CATHGSGQATGREKLFF
V: TRBV19
J: TRBJ1-4
D: TRBD1
size: few

DNA: TGTGCCAGTAGTATAAAGGTAGTAGCTTTCTTT
CDR3: CASSIKVVAFF
V: TRBV19
J: TRBJ1-1
D: .
size: .

DNA: TGTGCCAGCTCATCAAACAGGCCAGGACGGGGAAACTATGGCTACACCTTC
CDR3: CASSSNRPGRGNYGYTF
V: TRBV18
J: TRBJ1-2
D: .
size: .

DNA: TGTGCCAGCAGTCCCGGGGCCGCTGGAAACACCATATATTTT
CDR3: CASSPGAAGNTIYF
V: TRBV6-1
J: TRBJ1-3
D: .
size: .

DNA: TGTGCCACCCAGAGGGCTAGCGGGATCTACGAGCAGTACTTC
CDR3: CATQRASGIYEQYF
V: TRBV19
J: TRBJ2-7
D: TRBD2
size: .

DNA: TGTGCCAGCAGCAAGGACAGGATGAACACCGGGGAGCTGTTTTTT
CDR3: CASSKDRMNTGELFF
V: TRBV5-4
J: TRBJ2-2
D: TRBD1
size: few

DNA: TGTGCCAGTAGTATACGGCCAGCGATAGGGGTGGGGAATCAGCCCCAGCATTTT
CDR3: CASSIRPAIGVGNQPQHF
V: TRBV19
J: TRBJ1-5
D: .
size: .

DNA: TGTGCCAGCAGCCAAGGGGGGACAAGAAACACTGAAGCTTTCTTT
CDR3: CASSQGGTRNTEAFF
V: TRBV4-2
J: TRBJ1-1
D: .
size: .

DNA: TGTGCCAGCAGACCGGCTCAGGGCACTAGCACAGATACGCAGTATTTT
CDR3: CASRPAQGTSTDTQYF
V: TRBV6-2/TRBV6-3
J: TRBJ2-3
D: .
size: .

DNA: TGTGCCACCAGTGATCCGACAGGGCCCCAAGAGACCCAGTACTTC
CDR3: CATSDPTGPQETQYF
V: TRBV24-1
J: TRBJ2-5
D: TRBD1
size: .

DNA: TGCAGTGCAACGAGGCCCCCGGTGGAGACCCAGTACTTC
CDR3: CSATRPPVETQYF
V: TRBV20-1
J: TRBJ2-5
D: .
size: .

DNA: TGTGCCAGCAGCCGGACCGAGTACTACGAGCAGTACTTC
CDR3: CASSRTEYYEQYF
V: TRBV11-1
J: TRBJ2-7
D: .
size: .

DNA: TGTGCCAGCAGCTCACGTGGGTCAGCAAATAATTCACCCCTCCACTTT
CDR3: CASSSRGSANNSPLHF
V: TRBV7-2
J: TRBJ1-6
D: .
size: .

DNA: TGCGCCAGCAGAAGGCTAGTGGAGGATACGCAGTATTTT
CDR3: CASRRLVEDTQYF
V: TRBV10-1
J: TRBJ2-3
D: .
size: few

DNA: TGTGCCAGCAGTGAAAGGGGGCTTGGCGACTATGGCTACACCTTC
CDR3: CASSERGLGDYGYTF
V: TRBV6-1
J: TRBJ1-2
D: TRBD1
size: .

DNA: TGTGCCAGCAGCAGTAGCGGGGGGCTTGGGACCCAGTACTTC
CDR3: CASSSSGGLGTQYF
V: TRBV7-2
J: TRBJ2-5
D: TRBD2
size: .